The 5 T cell receptor beta chains below all came from one sample that was sequenced in a study of molecular identifiers for immune sequencing clone quantification. One entry per CDR3 protein results from TCRdb running MiXCR on the PCR reads. The sample has around 300,000 distinct CDR3 sequences; under 25% are singletons. The sample consisted of naive CD8+ T cells from blood, with Jurkat cell RNA spiked in. Subset in this sample: FACS-sorted CD8+CD4-CCR7+CD45RA+ naive T cells. Every receptor here comes from a human donor in good health. Some libraries in this study had Jurkat cell RNA spiked in.

This clonotype was counted ten times or more. The chain joins TRBV29-1 to TRBJ1-1, with a tentative D call TRBD1 (6 bases). V lost 6 bases to trimming and J lost 0 bases, with 20 bases between them. The CDR3 is 16 amino acids. CDR1 and CDR2 (germline): SQVTM, ANQGSEA. The CDR3 spells CSVISRDKSLNTEAFF. CDR3 nucleotide sequence: TGCAGCGTGATCTCCCGGGACAAATCCCTGAACACTGAAGCTTTCTTT.

This chain links TRBV19 with TRBJ2-3, with TRBD1 matching over 8 bases. With 5 bases clipped from V and 5 bases from J, the junction kept 3 bases outside the gene matches. This CDR3 has 13 residues. Germline lookup yields CDR1 LNHDA and CDR2 SQIVND (reference sequence). The CDR3 here is CASSPDRGDTQYF. The CDR3 bases are TGTGCCAGTAGTCCCGACAGGGGAGATACGCAGTATTTT.

This clonotype has at least ten counts. V is TRBV4-3 and J is TRBJ2-3; no definite D call. CDR3 size: 14 residues. Looked up from germline, CDR1 is LGHNA and CDR2 is YSLEER. Trimming shortened V by 0 bases and J by 0 bases, and 4 bases separated the two germline ends. The CDR3: CASSQERSTDTQYF. CDR3 in DNA: TGCGCCAGCAGCCAAGAACGGAGCACAGATACGCAGTATTTT.

A few counts support this clonotype. The chain has TRBV12-3 or TRBV12-4 and TRBJ1-5; D is perhaps TRBD1 (5 bases). Trimming stripped 5 bases from V and 5 bases from J, with 16 bases between. This CDR3 has 15 residues. CDR3 residues: CASSPPGESDQPQHF. CDR3 coding DNA: TGTGCCAGCAGTCCCCCGGGGGAATCGGATCAGCCCCAGCATTTT.

This clonotype was recorded many times. The CDR3 DNA reads as TGTGCCAGTAGTATAGATAGTGGGGATCAGCCCCAGCATTTT. As protein: CASSIDSGDQPQHF. The chain combines TRBV19 with TRBJ1-5; D call uncertain. The CDR3 has 14 amino acids. Germline CDR1 reads LNHDA; CDR2 reads SQIVND (reference sequence). The V and J ends lost 0 bases and 5 bases respectively, with 8 bases between them.